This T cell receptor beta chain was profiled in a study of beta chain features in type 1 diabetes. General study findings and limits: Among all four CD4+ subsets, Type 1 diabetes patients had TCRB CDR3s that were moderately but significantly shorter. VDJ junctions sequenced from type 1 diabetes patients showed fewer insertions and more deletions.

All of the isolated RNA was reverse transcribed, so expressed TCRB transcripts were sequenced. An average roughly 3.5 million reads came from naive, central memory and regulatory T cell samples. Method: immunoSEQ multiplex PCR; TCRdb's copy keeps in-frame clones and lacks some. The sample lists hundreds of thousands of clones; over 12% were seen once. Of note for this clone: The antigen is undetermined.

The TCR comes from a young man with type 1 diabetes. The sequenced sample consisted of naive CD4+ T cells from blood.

CDR3 nucleotides: TGTGCCAGCAGTCGGGACAGGGGCGGCGCGAACACCGGGGAGCTGTTTTTT. Translated: CASSRDRGGANTGELFF. The chain carries TRBV5-8 and TRBJ2-2, with TRBD1 matching 10 bases. The germline V gene encodes CDR1 SGHTS and CDR2 YDEGEE. CDR3 length: 17 amino acids. Trimming cost V 5 bases and J 0 bases; bases outside gene matches: 7.